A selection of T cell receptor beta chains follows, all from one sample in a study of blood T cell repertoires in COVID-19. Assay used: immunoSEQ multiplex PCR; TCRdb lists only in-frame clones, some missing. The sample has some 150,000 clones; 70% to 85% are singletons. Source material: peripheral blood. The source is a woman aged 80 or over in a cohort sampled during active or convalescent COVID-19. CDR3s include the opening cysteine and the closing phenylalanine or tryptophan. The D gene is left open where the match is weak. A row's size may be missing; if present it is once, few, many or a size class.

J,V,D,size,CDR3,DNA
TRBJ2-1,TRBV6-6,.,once,CASSPSTGTSYNEQFF,TGTGCCAGCAGCCCCTCCACGGGGACTTCCTACAATGAGCAGTTCTTC
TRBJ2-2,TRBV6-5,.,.,CATPRINTGELFF,TGTGCCACCCCTAGGATCAACACCGGGGAGCTGTTTTTT
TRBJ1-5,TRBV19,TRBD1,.,CASSTGTGRGNQPQHF,TGTGCCAGTAGTACCGGGACAGGTAGAGGAAATCAGCCCCAGCATTTT
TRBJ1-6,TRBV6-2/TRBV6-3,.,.,CASSRLRGSNSPLHF,TGTGCCAGCAGCCGCTTGAGGGGGAGTAATTCACCCCTCCACTTT
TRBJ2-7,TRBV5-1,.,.,CASSPFAPGNEQYF,TGCGCCAGCAGCCCGTTTGCCCCTGGCAACGAGCAGTACTTC
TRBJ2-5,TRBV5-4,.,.,CASSNRETQYF,TGTGCCAGCAGCAACCGGGAGACCCAGTACTTC
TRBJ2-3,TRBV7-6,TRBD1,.,CASSSTGVATDTQYF,TGTGCCAGCAGTTCCACAGGGGTGGCCACAGATACGCAGTATTTT
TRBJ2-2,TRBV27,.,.,CASFGTLGSGELFF,TGTGCCAGCTTCGGGACTCTAGGCTCAGGGGAGCTGTTTTTT
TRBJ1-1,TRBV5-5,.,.,CASSPGAGSPNTEAFF,TGTGCCAGCAGCCCCGGGGCGGGGTCTCCAAACACTGAAGCTTTCTTT
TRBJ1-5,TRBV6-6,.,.,CASSYYSGDNQPQHF,TGTGCCAGCAGTTACTATTCTGGAGACAATCAGCCCCAGCATTTT
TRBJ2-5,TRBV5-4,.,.,CASSLGLEETQYF,TGTGCCAGCAGCTTGGGGCTAGAAGAGACCCAGTACTTC
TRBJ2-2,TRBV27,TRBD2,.,CASSPTSGVPGELFF,TGTGCCAGCAGCCCGACTAGCGGGGTACCCGGGGAGCTGTTTTTT
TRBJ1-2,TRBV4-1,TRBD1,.,CASRRLGTGKYGYTF,TGCGCCAGCAGGCGTCTCGGGACAGGGAAATATGGCTACACCTTC
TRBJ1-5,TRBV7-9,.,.,CASSLQQGLYNQPQHF,TGTGCCAGCAGCTTACAACAGGGCCTCTACAATCAGCCCCAGCATTTT
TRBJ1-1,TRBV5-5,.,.,CASSLRVVTEAFF,TGTGCCAGCAGCCTCAGGGTAGTGACTGAAGCTTTCTTT
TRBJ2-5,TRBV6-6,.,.,CASSYQLPRETQYF,TGTGCCAGCAGTTACCAACTCCCCAGGGAGACCCAGTACTTC
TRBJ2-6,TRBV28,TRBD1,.,CASSLPRRDRSSGANVLTF,TGTGCCAGCAGTTTACCTCGAAGGGACAGAAGCTCTGGGGCCAACGTCCTGACTTTC
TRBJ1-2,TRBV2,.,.,CASSEWESGYTF,TGTGCCAGCAGTGAATGGGAGAGTGGCTACACCTTC
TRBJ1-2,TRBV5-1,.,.,CASSRTANYGYTF,TGCGCCAGCAGCAGGACAGCTAACTATGGCTACACCTTC
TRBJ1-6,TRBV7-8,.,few,CASSTSGSYNSPLHF,TGTGCCAGCAGCACCTCGGGTTCCTATAATTCACCCCTCCACTTT
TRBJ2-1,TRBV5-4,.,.,CASSRSTDNEQFF,TGTGCCAGCAGCCGGTCCACGGACAATGAGCAGTTCTTC
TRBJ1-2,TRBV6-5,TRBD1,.,CASSYTGQGQGYTF,TGTGCCAGCAGTTACACGGGACAGGGCCAAGGCTACACCTTC
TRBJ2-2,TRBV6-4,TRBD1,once,CASSLTGTGTVAGELFF,TGTGCCAGCTCTTTGACCGGGACAGGGACAGTTGCCGGGGAGCTGTTTTTT
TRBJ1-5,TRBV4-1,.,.,CASSQVQGAQPQHF,TGCGCCAGCAGCCAAGTACAGGGAGCCCAGCCCCAGCATTTT
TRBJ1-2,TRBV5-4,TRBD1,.,CASSPSGQGFHYGYTF,TGTGCCAGCAGCCCGTCGGGACAGGGGTTTCACTATGGCTACACCTTC
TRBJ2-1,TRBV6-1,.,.,CASSELRGDEQFF,TGTGCCAGCAGTGAATTACGGGGTGATGAGCAGTTCTTC
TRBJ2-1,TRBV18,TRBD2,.,CASGAGGPLNEQFF,TGTGCCAGCGGAGCGGGGGGGCCACTCAATGAGCAGTTCTTC
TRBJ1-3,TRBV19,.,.,CASSTGFSGNTIYF,TGTGCCAGTAGTACGGGGTTCTCTGGAAACACCATATATTTT
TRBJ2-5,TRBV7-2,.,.,CASSRLGGQETQYF,TGTGCCAGCAGCCGTCTCGGAGGTCAAGAGACCCAGTACTTC
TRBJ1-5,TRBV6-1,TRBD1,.,CASSGRQGLYSNQPQHF,TGTGCCAGCAGTGGACGACAGGGCCTTTATAGCAATCAGCCCCAGCATTTT
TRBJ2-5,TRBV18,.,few,CASSPNAGPQETQYF,TGTGCCAGCTCACCCAACGCAGGGCCCCAAGAGACCCAGTACTTC